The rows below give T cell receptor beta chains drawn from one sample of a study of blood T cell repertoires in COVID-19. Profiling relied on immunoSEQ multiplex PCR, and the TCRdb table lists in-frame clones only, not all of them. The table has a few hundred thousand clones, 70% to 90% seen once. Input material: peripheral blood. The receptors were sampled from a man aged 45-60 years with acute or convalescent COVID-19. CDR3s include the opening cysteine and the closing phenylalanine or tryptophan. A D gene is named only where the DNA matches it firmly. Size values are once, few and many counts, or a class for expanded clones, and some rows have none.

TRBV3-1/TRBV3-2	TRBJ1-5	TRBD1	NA	TGTGCCAGCACCCAGGGGGCTTACGGCAATCAGCCCCAGCATTTT	CASTQGAYGNQPQHF
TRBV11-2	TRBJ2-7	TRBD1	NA	TGTGCCAGCAGCCAGGCCGGGACAGGGATGAACGAGCAGTACTTC	CASSQAGTGMNEQYF
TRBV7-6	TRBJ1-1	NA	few	TGTGCCAGCAGCTTAAAGGGGGACACTGAAGCTTTCTTT	CASSLKGDTEAFF
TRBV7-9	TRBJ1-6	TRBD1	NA	TGTGCCAGCAGCACCCCGGGACAGGGATCACCCCTCCACTTT	CASSTPGQGSPLHF
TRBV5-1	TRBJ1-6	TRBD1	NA	TGCGCCAGCAGCTTGATGGAAAACAGGGGCTTTCAATCACCCCTCCACTTT	CASSLMENRGFQSPLHF
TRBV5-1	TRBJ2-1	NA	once	TGCGCCAGCAGCTTGGGAACAGGACCCTCCAATGAGCAGTTCTTC	CASSLGTGPSNEQFF
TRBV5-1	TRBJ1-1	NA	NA	TGCGCCAGCAGCCACCTAACAGGGAACACTGAAGCTTTCTTT	CASSHLTGNTEAFF
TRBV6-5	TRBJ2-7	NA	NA	TGTGCCAGCAGCAGAACAGGTTTAAACTACGAGCAGTACTTC	CASSRTGLNYEQYF
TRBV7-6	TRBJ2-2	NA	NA	TGTGCCAGCAGCTTAAGAGGGGGGGCCGACACCGGGGAGCTGTTTTTT	CASSLRGGADTGELFF
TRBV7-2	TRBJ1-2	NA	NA	TGTGCCAGCAGCGTAGGACAGTACTATGGCTACACCTTC	CASSVGQYYGYTF
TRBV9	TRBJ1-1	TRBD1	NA	TGTGCCAGCAGCGGGGGACAGGGAAAAACTGAAGCTTTCTTT	CASSGGQGKTEAFF
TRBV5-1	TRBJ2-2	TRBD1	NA	TGCGCCAGCAGCCCTCCGGGACAGGGGTCTCACGGGGAGCTGTTTTTT	CASSPPGQGSHGELFF
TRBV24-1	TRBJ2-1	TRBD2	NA	TGTGCCACCAGTGGTCGGACTAGCGGGGACAATGAGCAGTTCTTC	CATSGRTSGDNEQFF
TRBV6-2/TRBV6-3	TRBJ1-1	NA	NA	TGTGCCAGCAGTTACTCCAGTTTCTCGGGAACTGAAGCTTTCTTT	CASSYSSFSGTEAFF
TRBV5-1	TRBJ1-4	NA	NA	TGCGCCAGCAGCTTGTTGGGCAGCACTAATGAAAAACTGTTTTTT	CASSLLGSTNEKLFF
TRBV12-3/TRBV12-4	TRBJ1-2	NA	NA	TGTGCCAGCAGTTTTCGGTACTATGGCTACACCTTC	CASSFRYYGYTF
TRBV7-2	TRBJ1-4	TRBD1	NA	TGTGCCAGCAGCTTAGGTCCCCAGGGGGCTTGGGAAAAACTGTTTTTT	CASSLGPQGAWEKLFF
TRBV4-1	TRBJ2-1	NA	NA	TGCGCCAGCAGCCAAGAGGGGCAGGACTACAATGAGCAGTTCTTC	CASSQEGQDYNEQFF
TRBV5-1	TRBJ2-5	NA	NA	TGCGCCAGCAGCTTTCCACAGGGTACGGAGACCCAGTACTTC	CASSFPQGTETQYF
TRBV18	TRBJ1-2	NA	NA	TGTGCCAGCTCATCTAACCGTCGGGGTACAGGGATTGTAAGTGGCTACACCTTC	CASSSNRRGTGIVSGYTF
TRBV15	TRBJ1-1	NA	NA	TGTGCCACCAGCCCTCGTCGGGGGAACACTGAAGCTTTCTTT	CATSPRRGNTEAFF
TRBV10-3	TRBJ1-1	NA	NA	TGTGCCATCATGAGCGGAGCCCTGAACACTGAAGCTTTCTTT	CAIMSGALNTEAFF